Here is one T cell receptor beta chain with its context. The target of this receptor is not known. No much larger clone exists at a distance of one base, and base qualities are not known. Based on the germline V gene, the CDR1 and CDR2 sequences are MNHNS and SASEGT. The CDR3 contains 12 residues, cysteine and phenylalanine counted. Just CDR3 DNA is preserved here, 36 bases in frame from base 1. Trimming at the junction amounts to 3 bases on V and 2 bases on J, and the germline ends lie 3 bases apart. The treatment or condition label on this specimen signifies: roughly 10-day PBMC culture with coronavirus spike peptide pools or control peptides (ViraFEST assay). To expand antigen-specific T cells with peptide pools and then pick out the expanded clonotypes through TCR sequencing, the study relied on the ViraFEST assay. Positive SARS-CoV-2 PCR tests in the convalescent patients dated from March to December 2020, before Alpha, Beta and Delta variants emerged in the United States. Each well held about 2.2 million PBMCs cultured in IMDM containing approximately 5% human AB serum and approximately 9.1 IU/ml IL-2, with approximately 9.2 ug/ml peptide pools added. Half of the culture medium was replaced with fresh IL-2-containing medium on days 3 and 7. After 10 to 11 days of culture, CD4+ T cells were isolated by negative selection using the EasySep CD4+ T cell isolation kit. Ficoll-Paque Plus gradient centrifugation was used to isolate PBMCs from whole blood, and the isolated PBMCs were then either used fresh or cryopreserved at -140C. Triplicate wells were generally used for each culture condition.

The method was PCR. DNA from cultured CD4+ T cells was subjected to TCR sequencing with the Oncomine TCR Beta short-read assay at the Johns Hopkins FTIC core. The QIAamp micro DNA kit was used to extract genomic DNA from the cultured CD4+ T cells. The Oncomine TCR Beta libraries from cultured CD4+ T cells were pooled using unique dual indexes and then sequenced on an Illumina iSeq 100. The original pipeline was this. Non-productive sequences were removed, and CDR3s not starting with C, not ending with F or W, or shorter than 7 amino acids were discarded. The MANAFEST web application was used to identify antigen-specific clonotypes by comparing peptide-stimulated wells against reference wells and other culture wells. Positive clones required FDR below 0.05, an odds ratio above 5, and productive frequency above 0.1% in at least two of three replicate wells. Cross-reactive clonotypes were defined as significantly expanded in both SARS-CoV-2 spike wells and at least one common cold coronavirus spike condition. Using R version 3.6.1, CDR3 homology was evaluated through Levenshtein distances (stringdist) along with unrooted phylogenetic trees (ape). In TCRdb, the public reads were trimmed at Q25 with fastp and aligned with MiXCR, with productive beta chains retained. Rows are combined by CDR3 protein, so each entry shows the most common genes and DNA. The V and J calls were not made by the authors but by TCRdb's processing. The sample has 9,300 or so distinct CDR3 sequences on record, about half of them singletons. The top ten clones comprise roughly two fifths of the sample.

The sample belongs to a study of vaccination and CD4 T cells after COVID-19 (dated by TCRdb to the early 2020s). With regard to the full study: Convalescent patients had a positive SARS-CoV-2 result on nasal swab PCR, and of these patients, some ten had mild disease and one had severe disease. Six males and four females were included in the convalescent cohort, with two Hispanic individuals, seven Caucasians, two Asians and one multiracial person represented. Each participant got two doses of either the Pfizer-BioNTech BNT162b2 vaccine (n=8) or the Moderna mRNA-1273 vaccine (n=2). Post-COVID blood samples from convalescent patients were collected a median of roughly 100 days after diagnosis, with a range of about 35 to 180 days. The time from the second vaccine dose to post-vaccine blood sampling had a median of around 72 days and ranged from about 14 to 250 days. Overlapping spike peptide pools from SARS-CoV-2 and from the common cold coronaviruses HCoV-NL63, HCoV-OC43 and HCoV-229E were used as culture stimuli. Control cultures received a CEFX viral epitope pool as the positive control, an HIV-1 Nef peptide pool as the negative control, or no peptide. In around 9 COVID-19 convalescent patients and several infection-naive healthy vaccine recipients, researchers compared the spike-specific CD4+ TCR repertoire from before mRNA vaccination with the repertoire from after.

The investigation overall reported the following: The median count of SARS-CoV-2-reactive clonotypes went up from 20 to 25 after infection to approximately 40 after vaccination, although the change was not significant. Of the vaccine-specific clones found in convalescent patients, nearly all (304 of 307) were mono-reactive for SARS-CoV-2 spike instead of being cross-reactive with common cold coronaviruses. Only a relatively small number of convalescent patients were included in the study, and early timepoints following natural infection were not analyzed. In convalescent patients, a median around 90% of post-vaccine SARS-CoV-2-reactive clones were detected only after vaccination, and vaccine-specific priming was suggested by this finding.

The sample comprised CD4+ T cells from blood, cultured in vitro. The sequence was collected from a human donor who had recovered from COVID-19. This sequence uses TRBV6-1 and TRBJ2-3, with the D segment identity uncertain. The DNA reads as follows: TGTGCCAGCAGTGACTACACAGATACGCAGTATTTT. It translates as CASSDYTDTQYF.